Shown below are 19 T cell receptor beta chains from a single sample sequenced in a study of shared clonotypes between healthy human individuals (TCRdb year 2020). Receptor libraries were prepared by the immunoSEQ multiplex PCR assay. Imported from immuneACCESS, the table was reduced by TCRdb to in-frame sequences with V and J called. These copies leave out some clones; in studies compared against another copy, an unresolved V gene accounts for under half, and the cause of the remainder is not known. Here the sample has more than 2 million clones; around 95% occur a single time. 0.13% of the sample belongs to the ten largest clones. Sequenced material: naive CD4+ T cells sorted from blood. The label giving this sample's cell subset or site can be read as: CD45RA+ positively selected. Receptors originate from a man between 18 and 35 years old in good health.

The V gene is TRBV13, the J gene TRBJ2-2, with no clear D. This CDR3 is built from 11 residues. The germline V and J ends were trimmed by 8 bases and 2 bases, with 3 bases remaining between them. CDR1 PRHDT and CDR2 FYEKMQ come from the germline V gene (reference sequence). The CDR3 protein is CASRNTGELFF. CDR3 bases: TGTGCCAGCCGTAACACCGGGGAGCTGTTTTTT.

The CDR3 sequence is CASSLAPGQGGNTIYF. For the CDR3, the DNA is TGTGCCAGCAGTTTGGCCCCGGGACAGGGGGGAAACACCATATATTTT. The chain uses TRBV28 and TRBJ1-3; 10 bases are a match to TRBD1. Germline trimming cut 3 bases from V and 4 bases from J; bases unmatched to any gene: 6. The CDR3 is 16 amino acids. Germline CDR1 MDHEN, CDR2 SYDVKM.

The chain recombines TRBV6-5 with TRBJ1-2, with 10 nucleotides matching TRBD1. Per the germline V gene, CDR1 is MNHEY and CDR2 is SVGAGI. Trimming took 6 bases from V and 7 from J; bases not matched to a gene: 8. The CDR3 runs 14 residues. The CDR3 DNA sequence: TGTGCCAGCAGGAGACAGGGGGCTTTAGGTGGCTACACCTTC. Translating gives CASRRQGALGGYTF.

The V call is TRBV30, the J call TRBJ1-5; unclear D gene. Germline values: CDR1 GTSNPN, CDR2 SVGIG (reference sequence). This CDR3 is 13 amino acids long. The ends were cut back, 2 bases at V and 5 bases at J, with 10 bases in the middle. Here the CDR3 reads CAWSIARYQPQHF. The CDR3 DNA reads TGTGCCTGGAGTATCGCACGGTATCAGCCCCAGCATTTT.

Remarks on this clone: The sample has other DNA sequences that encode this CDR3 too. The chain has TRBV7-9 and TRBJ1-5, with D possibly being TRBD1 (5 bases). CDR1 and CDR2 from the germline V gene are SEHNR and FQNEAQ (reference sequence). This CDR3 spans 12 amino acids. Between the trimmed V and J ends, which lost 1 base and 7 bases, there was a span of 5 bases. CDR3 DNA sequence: TGTGCCAGCAGCTTAGGGGGGCAGCCCCAGCATTTT. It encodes CASSLGGQPQHF.

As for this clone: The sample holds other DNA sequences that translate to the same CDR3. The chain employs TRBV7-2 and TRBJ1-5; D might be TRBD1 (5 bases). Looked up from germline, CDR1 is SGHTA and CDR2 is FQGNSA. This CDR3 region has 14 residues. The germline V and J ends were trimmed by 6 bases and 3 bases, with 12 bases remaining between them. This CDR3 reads CASSRDSSNQPQHF. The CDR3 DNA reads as TGTGCCAGCAGTCGAGACAGTTCCAATCAGCCCCAGCATTTT.

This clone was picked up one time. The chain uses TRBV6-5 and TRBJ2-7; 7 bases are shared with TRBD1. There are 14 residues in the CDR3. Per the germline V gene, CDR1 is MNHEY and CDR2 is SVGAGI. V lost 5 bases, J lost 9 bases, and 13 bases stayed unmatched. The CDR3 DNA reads TGTGCCAGCAGTCGAGGACAGGCCCGGCTCAGGCAGTACTTC. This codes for CASSRGQARLRQYF.

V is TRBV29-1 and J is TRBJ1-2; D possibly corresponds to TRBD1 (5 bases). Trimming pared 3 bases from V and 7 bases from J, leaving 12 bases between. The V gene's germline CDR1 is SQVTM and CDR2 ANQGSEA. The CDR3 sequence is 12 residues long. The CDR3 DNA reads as TGCAGCGTTGAGTCGGGGGTGGGTGGCTACACCTTC. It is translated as CSVESGVGGYTF.

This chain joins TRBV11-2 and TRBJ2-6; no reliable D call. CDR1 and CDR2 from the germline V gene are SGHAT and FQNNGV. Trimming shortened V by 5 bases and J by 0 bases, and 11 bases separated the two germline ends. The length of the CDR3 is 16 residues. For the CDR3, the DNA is TGTGCCAGCAGCCTAACGGGCCTCTCTGGGGCCAACGTCCTGACTTTC. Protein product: CASSLTGLSGANVLTF.

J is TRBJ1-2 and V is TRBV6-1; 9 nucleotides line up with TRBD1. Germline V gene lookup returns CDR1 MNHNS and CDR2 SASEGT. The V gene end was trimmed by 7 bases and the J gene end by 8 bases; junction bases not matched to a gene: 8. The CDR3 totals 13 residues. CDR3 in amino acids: CASMTGGMDGYTF. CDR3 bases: TGTGCCAGCATGACAGGGGGTATGGACGGCTACACCTTC.

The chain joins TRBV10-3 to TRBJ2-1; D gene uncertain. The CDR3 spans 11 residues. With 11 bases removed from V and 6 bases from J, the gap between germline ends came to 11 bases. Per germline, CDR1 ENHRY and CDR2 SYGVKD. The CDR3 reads CAVMRSNEQFF. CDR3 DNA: TGTGCCGTGATGAGGTCCAATGAGCAGTTCTTC.

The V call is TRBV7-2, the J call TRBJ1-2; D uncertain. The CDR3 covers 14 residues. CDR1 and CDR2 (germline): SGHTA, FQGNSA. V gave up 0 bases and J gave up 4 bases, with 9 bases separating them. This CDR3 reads CASSLAQLVYGYTF. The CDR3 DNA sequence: TGTGCCAGCAGCTTAGCTCAGCTTGTCTATGGCTACACCTTC.

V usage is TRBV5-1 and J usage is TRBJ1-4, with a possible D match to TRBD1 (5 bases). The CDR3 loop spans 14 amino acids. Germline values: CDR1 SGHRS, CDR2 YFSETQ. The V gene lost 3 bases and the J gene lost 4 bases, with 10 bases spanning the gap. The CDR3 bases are TGCGCCAGCAGCTATCAGGGATTTAATGAAAAACTGTTTTTT. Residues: CASSYQGFNEKLFF. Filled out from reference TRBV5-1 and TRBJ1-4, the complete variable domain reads KAGVTQTPRYLIKTRGQQVTLSCSPISGHRSVSWYQQTPGQGLQFLFEYFSETQRNKGNFPGRFSGRQFSNSRSEMNVSTLELGDSALYLCASSYQGFNEKLFFGSGTQLSVL.

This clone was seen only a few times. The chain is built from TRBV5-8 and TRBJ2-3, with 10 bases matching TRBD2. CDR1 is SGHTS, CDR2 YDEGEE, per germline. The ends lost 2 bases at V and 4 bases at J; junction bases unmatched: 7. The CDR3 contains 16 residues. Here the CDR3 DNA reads TGTGCCAGCAGCTTAGGACTAGCGGAGGGGGCAGATACGCAGTATTTT. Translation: CASSLGLAEGADTQYF.

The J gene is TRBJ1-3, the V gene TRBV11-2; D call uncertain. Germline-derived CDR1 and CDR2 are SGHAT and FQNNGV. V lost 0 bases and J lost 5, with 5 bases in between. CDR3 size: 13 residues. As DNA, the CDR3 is TGTGCCAGCAGCTTAGACAGCCGAAACACCATATATTTT. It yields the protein CASSLDSRNTIYF.

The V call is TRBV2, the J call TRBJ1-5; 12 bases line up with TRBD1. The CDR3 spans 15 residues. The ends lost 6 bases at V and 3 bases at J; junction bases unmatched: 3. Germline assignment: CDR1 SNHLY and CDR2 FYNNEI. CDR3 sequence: CASRGTGGVNQPQHF. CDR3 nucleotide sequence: TGTGCCAGCAGGGGGACAGGGGGCGTCAATCAGCCCCAGCATTTT.

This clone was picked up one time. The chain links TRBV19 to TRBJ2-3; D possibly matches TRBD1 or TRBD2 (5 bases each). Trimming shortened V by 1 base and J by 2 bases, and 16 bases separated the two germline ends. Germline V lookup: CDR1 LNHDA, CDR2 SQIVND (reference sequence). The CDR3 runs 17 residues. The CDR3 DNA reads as TGTGCCAGTAGTATAGGCCCGGGGCGGCAATACACAGATACGCAGTATTTT. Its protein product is CASSIGPGRQYTDTQYF. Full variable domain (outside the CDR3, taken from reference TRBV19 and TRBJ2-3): DGGITQSPKYLFRKEGQNVTLSCEQNLNHDAMYWYRQDPGQGLRLIYYSQIVNDFQKGDIAEGYSVSREKKESFPLTVTSAQKNPTAFYLCASSIGPGRQYTDTQYFGPGTRLTVL.

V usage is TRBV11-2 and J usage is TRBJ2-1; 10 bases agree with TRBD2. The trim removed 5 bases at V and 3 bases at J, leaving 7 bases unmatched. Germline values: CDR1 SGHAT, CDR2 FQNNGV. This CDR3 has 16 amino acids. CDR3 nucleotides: TGTGCCAGCAGCCAATGGACTAGCGGTGGCTACAATGAGCAGTTCTTC. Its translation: CASSQWTSGGYNEQFF.

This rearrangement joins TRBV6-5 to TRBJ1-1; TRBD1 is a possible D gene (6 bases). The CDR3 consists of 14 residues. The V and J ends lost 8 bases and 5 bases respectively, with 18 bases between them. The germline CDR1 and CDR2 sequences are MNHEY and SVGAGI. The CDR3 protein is CASSSLQGMTEAFF. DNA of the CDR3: TGTGCCAGCTCAAGTCTACAGGGAATGACTGAAGCTTTCTTT.